The TCR beta chain described here comes from a study of ipilimumab plus nivolumab after autologous stem cell transplantation. Study overall: A median of roughly eight nivolumab and 5 ipilimumab doses were given. Myeloma cases were transplant-naive high-risk or relapsed within 3 years post first autologous transplant.

A single count supports this clone. Patients got ipilimumab 1 mg/kg beginning 14 to 28 days post-transplant. Measured with immunoSEQ multiplex PCR; TCRdb has only the in-frame clones, and not every one. This sample has 43,000 or so clones; roughly 84% occur once, and the top ten carry about 0.97%. The CDR3 runs 16 residues. V was shortened by 4 bases and J by 1 base, with 15 bases between the two germline ends. Germline CDR1 is MNHNS and CDR2 is SASEGT. The sequence was obtained from a male donor with multiple myeloma. Specimen: PBMCs, collected in a trial of ipilimumab plus nivolumab as post-transplant consolidation. The V gene is TRBV6-1, the J gene TRBJ2-3; D perhaps matches TRBD2 (6 bases). The CDR3 DNA follows: TGTGCCAGCAGTGGTGTCCCCGGGACTCGCACAGATACGCAGTATTTT. It translates to CASSGVPGTRTDTQYF.